A single T cell receptor beta chain is shown here with its context. The antigen is undetermined. CDR1 is SQVTM and CDR2 is ANQGSEA in the germline V gene. There are 15 residues in the CDR3. V was clipped by 3 bases and J by 5 bases; unmatched bases: 4. The record originates from a study of breast tumors, draining lymph nodes, adjacent tissues. General study points: Data fit most tumor T cells coming from lymph node, expanding in tumor. Tumor repertoires ranked between lymph nodes and nontumor tissue in diversity, with V and J gene preferences.

MiXCR, run by TCRdb on the multiplex PCR reads, gives a single entry per CDR3 protein. The repertoire holds 60,000 to 65,000 distinct CDR3 sequences, with 45% to 65% as singletons. V usage is TRBV29-1 and J usage is TRBJ2-5, with 15 bases lining up with TRBD2. Material: breast tumor tissue. The clonotype comes from a female donor with breast cancer. Some clones in this sample may be carry-over from other donors' samples. The CDR3 spells CSVDGTSGGLETQYF. The CDR3 nucleotides read TGCAGCGTTGATGGGACTAGCGGGGGGCTGGAGACCCAGTACTTC.